A single sample is the source of the 16 T cell receptor beta chains below, sequenced in a study of cytomegalovirus exposure and HLA in healthy donors. Primers included in the PCR were 60 Vbeta and 13 Jbeta primers. Measured with immunoSEQ multiplex PCR; TCRdb has only the in-frame clones, and not every one. The table records about 150,000 clones, over 65% of them present only once. The sample was PBMCs. These receptors came from a man aged 35 to 55 in good health and CMV-seropositive.

The chain employs TRBV4-1 and TRBJ2-1; D gene uncertain. CDR1 is MGHRA and CDR2 is YSYEKL in the germline V gene. The CDR3 runs 16 residues. The V and J ends lost 0 bases and 0 bases respectively, with 9 bases between them. In DNA form, the CDR3 reads TGCGCCAGCAGCCAAGAAACACTAAACTCCTACAATGAGCAGTTCTTC. This translates into CASSQETLNSYNEQFF.

The count of this clone is one. The CDR3 nucleotides are TGTGCCAGCAGCTCCCGGGACAAAGCCTACGAGCAGTACTTC. It is translated as CASSSRDKAYEQYF. The chain has TRBV7-9 and TRBJ2-7; a weak D match, TRBD1 (6 bases). Germline loops: CDR1 SEHNR, CDR2 FQNEAQ (reference sequence). V shed 4 bases and J shed 2 bases, with 12 bases lying between them. CDR3 length: 14 residues.

The genes are TRBV19 and TRBJ2-7, with a tentative D call TRBD2 (5 bases). CDR1 LNHDA and CDR2 SQIVND come from the germline V gene (reference sequence). V was trimmed by 7 bases and J by 4 bases, leaving 11 bases between them. The CDR3 contains 12 residues. The CDR3 loop reads CASKGARYEQYF. The CDR3 region has the DNA TGTGCCAGTAAGGGAGCTAGGTACGAGCAGTACTTC.

V is TRBV1 and J is TRBJ2-1; the table gives TRBD2 as D, unverified against the DNA. TRBV1 is a known pseudogene. This CDR3 contains 13 residues. DNA of the CDR3: TGCACCAGCAGCCGGGCGGGGTATGATGAGCAGTTCTTC. The encoded protein is CTSSRAGYDEQFF.

The chain couples TRBV12-2 to TRBJ2-1; TRBD2 was called by the table and not checked on the DNA. TRBV12-2 is recorded as a pseudogene. This CDR3 has 17 residues. The DNA of the CDR3 is TGTGCAAGTCGCTTAGCCTCCGGGAGGGGGCCTCTAGGTCAGCAGTTCTTC. Protein sequence: CASRLASGRGPLGQQFF.

The chain uses TRBV7-2 and TRBJ1-2, with 7 bases fitting TRBD1. The length of the CDR3 is 14 residues. CDR1 and CDR2 (germline): SGHTA, FQGNSA. V lost 5 bases, J lost 0 bases, and 3 bases stayed unmatched. CDR3 DNA sequence: TGTGCCAGCAGCAGGGGACAGTCTAACTATGGCTACACCTTC. As protein: CASSRGQSNYGYTF.

V gene TRBV5-6 combines with J gene TRBJ2-7; possible D gene TRBD2, 5 bases. The V end lost 4 bases, the J end lost 2 bases, and 10 bases lay between the germline ends. CDR1 is SGHDT and CDR2 is YYEEEE in the germline V gene. The CDR3 spans 13 residues. Written as DNA, the CDR3 is TGTGCCAGCAGCCGGACTCTCACCTACGAGCAGTACTTC. It translates to CASSRTLTYEQYF.

CDR3 region: CASGGYGETQYF. CDR3 coding DNA: TGTGCCAGCGGGGGGTACGGAGAGACCCAGTACTTC. The rearrangement links TRBV2 to TRBJ2-5, with TRBD2 as a possible D gene (6 bases). Germline CDR1 reads SNHLY; CDR2 reads FYNNEI. The V gene lost 8 bases and the J gene lost 4 bases, with 11 bases spanning the gap. This CDR3 has 12 amino acids.

V usage is TRBV7-9 and J usage is TRBJ2-7, with 11 bases matching TRBD1. In germline, CDR1 is SEHNR, CDR2 FQNEAQ (reference sequence). After removal of 5 bases from V and 3 bases from J, the junction contained 18 bases not matched to a gene. The CDR3 is 19 residues long. In nucleotides, the CDR3 is TGTGCCAGCAGCCCTCCCTGGGGACAGGGGGGTTTATCTTACTACGAGCAGTACTTC. The encoded protein is CASSPPWGQGGLSYYEQYF.

Details on this clone: A read error may produce the germline difference seen at one junction end. The V gene is TRBV7-9, the J gene TRBJ2-1; 7 bases line up with TRBD1. The CDR3 is made up of 13 amino acids. CDR1 is SEHNR, CDR2 FQNEAQ, per germline (reference sequence). The CDR3 nucleotides read TGTTCCAGCAGCTGGGCAGGGGGTCGTGAGCAGTTCTTC. Its protein is CSSSWAGGREQFF.

The rearrangement links TRBV11-2 to TRBJ2-5, with 7 positions matching TRBD2. Looked up from germline, CDR1 is SGHAT and CDR2 is FQNNGV. Trimming took 2 bases from V and 5 from J; bases not matched to a gene: 2. The CDR3 is 13 amino acids. The CDR3, as DNA: TGTGCCAGCAGCTTATGGGGGGGGGAGACCCAGTACTTC. As protein: CASSLWGGETQYF. Full variable domain (rest looked up from reference TRBV11-2 and TRBJ2-5): EAGVAQSPRYKIIEKRQSVAFWCNPISGHATLYWYQQILGQGPKLLIQFQNNGVVDDSQLPKDRFSAERLKGVDSTLKIQPAKLEDSAVYLCASSLWGGETQYFGPGTRLLVL.

The chain carries TRBV5-4 and TRBJ2-5, with 9 bases fitting TRBD2. CDR1 and CDR2 from the germline V gene are SGHNT and YYREEE (reference sequence). The CDR3 covers 14 residues. With V trimmed by 4 bases and J by 5 bases, 6 bases remained unmatched. This CDR3 reads CASSRGGLAETQYF. CDR3 sequence (DNA): TGTGCCAGCAGCCGGGGAGGACTAGCGGAGACCCAGTACTTC.

The V and J genes are TRBV10-3 and TRBJ2-6, with D uncertain. V was pared by 5 bases and J by 1 base, with 3 bases between. The CDR3 runs to 13 residues. Germline lookup yields CDR1 ENHRY and CDR2 SYGVKD. The CDR3 DNA follows: TGTGCCATCAGTCCTTCTGGGGCCAACGTCCTGACTTTC. Its protein product is CAISPSGANVLTF.

This rearrangement joins TRBV11-1 to TRBJ2-5, with D perhaps TRBD2 (5 bases). This CDR3 comprises 14 residues. CDR1 and CDR2 (germline): SGHAT, FQDESV (reference sequence). Trimming pared 8 bases from V and 4 bases from J, leaving 17 bases between. CDR3 sequence reads: CASSLFVGVETQYF. In DNA form, the CDR3 reads TGTGCCAGCTCCCTTTTTGTGGGAGTAGAGACCCAGTACTTC.

V usage is TRBV23-1 and J usage is TRBJ1-4; D is perhaps TRBD1 (5 bases). TRBV23-1 is given ORF status, its function remaining uncertain. Trimming cost V 6 bases and J 7 bases, with 24 bases left between them. The CDR3 runs to 17 residues. DNA of the CDR3: TGCGCCAGCAGGCCCGGGACTCGCTATGGGGAGACTGAAAAACTGTTTTTT. This sequence encodes CASRPGTRYGETEKLFF.

V is TRBV9 and J is TRBJ2-2; D may be TRBD2 (6 bases). This CDR3 has 16 amino acids. The ends were cut back, 4 bases at V and 3 bases at J, with 16 bases in the middle. The V gene's germline CDR1 is SGDLS and CDR2 YYNGEE. The CDR3: CASSPIGTGDTGELFF. The CDR3 region has the DNA TGTGCCAGCAGCCCAATAGGGACGGGAGACACCGGGGAGCTGTTTTTT.